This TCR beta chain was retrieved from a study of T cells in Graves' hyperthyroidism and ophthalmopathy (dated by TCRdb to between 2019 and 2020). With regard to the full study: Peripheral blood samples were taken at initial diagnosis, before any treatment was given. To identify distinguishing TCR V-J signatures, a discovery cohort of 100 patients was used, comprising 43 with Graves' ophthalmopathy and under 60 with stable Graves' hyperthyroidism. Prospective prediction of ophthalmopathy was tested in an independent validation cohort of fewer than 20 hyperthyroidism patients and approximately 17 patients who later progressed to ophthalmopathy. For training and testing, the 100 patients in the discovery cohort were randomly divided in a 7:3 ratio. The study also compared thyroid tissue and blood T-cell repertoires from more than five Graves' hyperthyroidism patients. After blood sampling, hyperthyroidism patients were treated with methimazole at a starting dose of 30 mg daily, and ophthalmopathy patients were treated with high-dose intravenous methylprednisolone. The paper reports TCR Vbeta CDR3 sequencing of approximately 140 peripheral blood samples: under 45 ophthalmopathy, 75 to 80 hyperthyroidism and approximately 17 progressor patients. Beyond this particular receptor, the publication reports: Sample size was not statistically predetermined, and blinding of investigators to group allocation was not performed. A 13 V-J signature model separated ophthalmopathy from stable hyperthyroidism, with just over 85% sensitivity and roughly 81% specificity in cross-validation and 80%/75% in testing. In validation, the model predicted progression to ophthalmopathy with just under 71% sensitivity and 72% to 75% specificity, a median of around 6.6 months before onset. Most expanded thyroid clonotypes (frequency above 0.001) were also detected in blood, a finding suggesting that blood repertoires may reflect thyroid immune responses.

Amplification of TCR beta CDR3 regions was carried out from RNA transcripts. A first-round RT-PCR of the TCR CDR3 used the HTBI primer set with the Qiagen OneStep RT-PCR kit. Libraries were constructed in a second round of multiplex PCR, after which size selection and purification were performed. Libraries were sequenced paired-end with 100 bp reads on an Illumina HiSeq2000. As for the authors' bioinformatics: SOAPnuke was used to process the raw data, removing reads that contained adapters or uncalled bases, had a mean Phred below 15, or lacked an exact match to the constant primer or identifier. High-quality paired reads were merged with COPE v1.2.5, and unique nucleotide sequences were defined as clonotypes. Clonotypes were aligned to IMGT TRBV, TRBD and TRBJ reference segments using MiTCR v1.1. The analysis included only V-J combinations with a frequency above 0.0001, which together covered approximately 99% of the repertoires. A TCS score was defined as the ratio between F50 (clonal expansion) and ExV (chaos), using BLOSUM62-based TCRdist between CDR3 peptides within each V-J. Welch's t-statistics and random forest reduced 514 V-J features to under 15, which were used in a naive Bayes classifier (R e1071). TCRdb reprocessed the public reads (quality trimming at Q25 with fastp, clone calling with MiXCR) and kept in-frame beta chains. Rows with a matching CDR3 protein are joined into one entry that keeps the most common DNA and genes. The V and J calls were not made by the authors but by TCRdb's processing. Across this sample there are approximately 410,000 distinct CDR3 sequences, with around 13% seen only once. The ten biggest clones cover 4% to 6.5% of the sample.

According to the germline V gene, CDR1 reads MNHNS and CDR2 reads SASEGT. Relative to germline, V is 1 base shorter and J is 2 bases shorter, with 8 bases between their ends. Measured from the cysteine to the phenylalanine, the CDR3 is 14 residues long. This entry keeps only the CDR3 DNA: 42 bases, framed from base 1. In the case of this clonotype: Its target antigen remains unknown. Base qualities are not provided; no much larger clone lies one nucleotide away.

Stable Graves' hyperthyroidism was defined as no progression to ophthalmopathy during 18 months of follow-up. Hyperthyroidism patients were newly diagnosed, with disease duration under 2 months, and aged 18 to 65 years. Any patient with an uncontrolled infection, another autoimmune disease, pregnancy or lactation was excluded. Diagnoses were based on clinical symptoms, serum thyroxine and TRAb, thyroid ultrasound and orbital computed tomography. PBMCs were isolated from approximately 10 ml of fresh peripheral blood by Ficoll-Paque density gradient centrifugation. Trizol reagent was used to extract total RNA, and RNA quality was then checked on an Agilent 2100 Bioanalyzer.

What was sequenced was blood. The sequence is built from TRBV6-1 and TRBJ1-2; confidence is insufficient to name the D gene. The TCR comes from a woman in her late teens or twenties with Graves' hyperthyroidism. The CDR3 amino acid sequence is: CASSEEVVNYGYTF. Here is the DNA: TGTGCCAGCAGTGAAGAGGTTGTAAACTATGGCTACACCTTC.